The 19 T cell receptor beta chains reported below all come from one sample, sequenced in a study of human T cells and chemical hapten exposure. TCRdb reprocessed the RACE reads with MiXCR, giving one entry per CDR3 protein. The data contain fewer than 50,000 distinct CDR3 sequences, about 3.7% of them singletons. Regarding time point: healthy volunteer bleed at 6 weeks. Unfractionated whole blood served as the source for total RNA extraction. The sequencing input was whole blood. The receptors shown here come from a human donor in good health. Some clones in this sample may be carry-over from other donors' samples.

This clonotype was seen at least ten times. This chain links TRBV6-5 with TRBJ2-7; D is uncertain. Trimming took off 5 bases at V and 4 bases at J, with 12 bases between the two ends. The germline V gene has CDR1 MNHEY and CDR2 SVGAGI. This CDR3 region has 13 residues. The CDR3 coding sequence is TGTGCCAGCAGTCGCGTGGGCAGTTACGAGCAGTACTTC. Translating gives CASSRVGSYEQYF.

The CDR3 nucleotides read TGTGCCAGCAGCTTAGGTGGGGTAGTGAACACTGAAGCTTTCTTT. Translation: CASSLGGVVNTEAFF. The rearrangement uses TRBV7-6 and TRBJ1-1; no definite D call. There are 15 residues in the CDR3. Germline V gene lookup returns CDR1 SGHVS and CDR2 FNYEAQ. The V gene lost 1 base and the J gene lost 0 bases, with 9 bases spanning the gap.

V gene TRBV28 combines with J gene TRBJ2-3; no clear D. Between the trimmed V and J ends, which lost 2 bases and 1 base, there was a span of 7 bases. The V gene's germline CDR1 is MDHEN and CDR2 SYDVKM. The CDR3 is made up of 14 amino acids. The CDR3: CASSLLDGTDTQYF. The CDR3 DNA reads TGTGCCAGCAGTTTACTGGACGGCACAGATACGCAGTATTTT.

This clonotype was seen repeatedly, ten times or more. The rearrangement links TRBV9 to TRBJ2-1, with a tentative D call TRBD2 (6 bases). CDR3 length: 14 amino acids. CDR1 and CDR2 (germline): SGDLS, YYNGEE. Trimming removed 2 bases from V and 2 bases from J, with 8 bases in between. In nucleotides, the CDR3 is TGTGCCAGCAGCGTGGGGGGACCCTACAATGAGCAGTTCTTC. Protein product: CASSVGGPYNEQFF.

This clonotype was observed many times. The CDR3 nucleotides are TGCAGCGTCCCCTGGGTTCAGGGGAATTCTGAAGCTTTCTTT. Translating it yields CSVPWVQGNSEAFF. The V and J genes are TRBV29-1 and TRBJ1-1; perhaps TRBD1 as D (6 bases). CDR1 and CDR2 from the germline V gene are SQVTM and ANQGSEA. V was trimmed by 6 bases and J by 6 bases, leaving 20 bases between them. The CDR3 sequence is 14 residues long.

The table lists this clonotype with many counts. The rearrangement uses TRBV29-1 and TRBJ2-7; 8 bases agree with TRBD2. V was pared by 5 bases and J by 9 bases, with 9 bases of the junction left unmatched. Germline V gene data show CDR1 as SQVTM and CDR2 as ANQGSEA. The length of the CDR3 is 12 residues. Here the CDR3 reads CSVIERERWQYF. The DNA for the CDR3 is TGCAGCGTTATAGAGCGGGAGAGGTGGCAGTACTTC.

This clonotype was detected ten times or more. V and J are TRBV5-6 and TRBJ2-7, with D unresolved. CDR3 size: 11 residues. CDR1 is SGHDT and CDR2 is YYEEEE in the germline V gene. Trimming shortened V by 4 bases and J by 3 bases, and 5 bases separated the two germline ends. The CDR3 DNA is TGTGCCAGCAGCGGCGGCTACGAGCAGTACTTC. This gives the protein CASSGGYEQYF.

In its sample, this clonotype was seen many times. The chain couples TRBV28 to TRBJ2-1; D call uncertain. From germline, CDR1 is MDHEN and CDR2 SYDVKM. This CDR3 is built from 15 residues. Trimming left V 5 bases short and J 0 bases short, with 11 bases between. CDR3 DNA sequence: TGTGCCAGCAGTCTTCGCCCAAGCTCCTACAATGAGCAGTTCTTC. This sequence encodes CASSLRPSSYNEQFF.

This clonotype was seen more than once but under ten times. For the CDR3, the DNA is TGTGCCAGCAGCGCCGGGACAGGATCCTACGAGCAGTACTTC. Protein product: CASSAGTGSYEQYF. The rearrangement uses TRBV5-6 and TRBJ2-7, with TRBD1 identical over 8 bases. This CDR3 comprises 14 residues. V dropped 4 bases and J dropped 1; count of bases not matched to a gene: 4. CDR1 SGHDT and CDR2 YYEEEE come from the germline V gene.

This clonotype appeared many times. The chain carries TRBV28 and TRBJ2-1; 11 bases line up with TRBD2. This CDR3 spans 17 amino acids. Trimming removed 4 bases from V and 2 bases from J; junction bases left unmatched: 7. Germline V gene data show CDR1 as MDHEN and CDR2 as SYDVKM. CDR3 amino acids: CASSSDSGLAAYNEQFF. The CDR3 DNA follows: TGTGCCAGCAGTTCCGATTCGGGACTAGCGGCCTACAATGAGCAGTTCTTC.

Concerning this clonotype: Just one base apart from a much larger clone, this may be a read error. The V and J genes are TRBV6-2 or TRBV6-3 and TRBJ2-1; D perhaps matches TRBD2 (6 bases). From germline, CDR1 is MNHEY and CDR2 SVGEGT. This CDR3 contains 11 residues. DNA for the CDR3: TGTACCAGCAGTTATCGGGGGGAGCAGTTCTTC. This sequence encodes CTSSYRGEQFF.

The table lists this clonotype with many counts. The rearrangement joins TRBV27 to TRBJ2-7, with 9 nucleotides matching TRBD2. Germline V gene sequence: CDR1 MNHEY, CDR2 SMNVEV (reference sequence). The CDR3 covers 16 residues. The V segment lost 5 bases and the J segment 5 bases; nucleotides outside the gene matches: 13. The CDR3: CASSPRAWREGNEQYF. The CDR3 DNA sequence: TGTGCCAGCAGTCCCCGTGCTTGGCGGGAGGGGAACGAGCAGTACTTC.

This clonotype has just a few counts. The V call is TRBV15, the J call TRBJ1-4, with 7 bases matching TRBD1. J gave up 8 bases and V 1 base, and 7 bases lay outside the gene matches. Germline V gives CDR1 LNHNV, CDR2 YYDKDF (reference sequence). CDR3 size: 15 residues. In nucleotides, the CDR3 is TGTGCCACCAGCAGAGGCCTTCCAGGGGGGGAAAAACTGTTTTTT. Its translation is CATSRGLPGGEKLFF.

The chain recombines TRBV10-2 with TRBJ2-2; the D gene is possibly TRBD1 (5 bases). The germline V gene encodes CDR1 WSHSY and CDR2 SAAADI. The CDR3 runs to 12 residues. Between the trimmed V and J ends, which lost 3 bases and 8 bases, there was a span of 7 bases. The CDR3 sequence is CASSDRAGELFF. The CDR3 coding sequence is TGCGCCAGCAGTGACAGGGCTGGGGAGCTGTTTTTT.

This clonotype has at least ten counts. V is TRBV20-1 and J is TRBJ2-7, with 11 bases identical to TRBD2. Germline V gene sequence: CDR1 DFQATT, CDR2 SNEGSKA (reference sequence). There are 16 residues in the CDR3. The J segment lost 2 bases and the V segment lost 6 bases, leaving 12 bases of the junction unmatched. The CDR3: CSAPILAGGETYEQYF. CDR3 sequence (DNA): TGCAGTGCCCCAATCCTAGCGGGAGGCGAGACCTACGAGCAGTACTTC.

This clonotype was seen ten or more times. The genes are TRBV5-6 and TRBJ2-1; D is unclear. CDR3 length equals 14 residues. Germline CDR1 is SGHDT and CDR2 is YYEEEE. V was pared by 0 bases and J by 2 bases, with 6 bases between. CDR3 DNA: TGTGCCAGCAGCTTGGTGATACCCTACAATGAGCAGTTCTTC. It is translated as CASSLVIPYNEQFF.

The gene calls are TRBV28 and TRBJ1-1; possibly TRBD1 for D (6 bases). The length of the CDR3 is 14 residues. CDR1 and CDR2 (germline): MDHEN, SYDVKM. The V gene lost 4 bases and the J gene lost 0 bases, with 9 bases spanning the gap. CDR3 nucleotide sequence: TGTGCCAGCAGTTACAGGGCCTTGAACACTGAAGCTTTCTTT. It yields the protein CASSYRALNTEAFF.

This clonotype was seen ten or more times. This sequence joins TRBV10-2 and TRBJ2-1, with D perhaps TRBD2 (6 bases). The V gene's germline CDR1 is WSHSY and CDR2 SAAADI. The CDR3 runs to 13 residues. V was cut by 7 bases and J by 8 bases, with 15 bases left in between. The CDR3 region has the DNA TGCGCCAGCACCGTAGCCTGGGGGGATGAGCAGTTCTTC. Amino acid sequence: CASTVAWGDEQFF.

The chain combines TRBV6-1 with TRBJ2-2, with no clear D. This CDR3 is built from 16 residues. In germline, CDR1 is MNHNS, CDR2 SASEGT. The ends were cut back, 3 bases at V and 8 bases at J, with 19 bases in the middle. As DNA, the CDR3 is TGTGCCAGCAGTGAGGCGGCCCTCGTTTTTGAAGGGGAGCTGTTTTTT. This translates into CASSEAALVFEGELFF.